This is a list of T cell receptor beta chains from one sample in a study of CD8+ T cells in alopecia areata. Some clones are missing from TCRdb's copy, which holds only in-frame ones; the method was immunoSEQ multiplex PCR. The sample includes some 150,000 clones, about 60% of them seen just once. The specimen comprised CD4+ T cells sorted from blood, sampled at week 0. These TCRs come from a human donor with alopecia areata. CDR3s leave out the opening cysteine and the closing phenylalanine or tryptophan.

cdr3_length v_call cdr3_aa
12 TRBV29-1 SVEDPLQGLGYT
11 TRBV5-6 ASRRAGQETQY
12 TRBV4-3 ASSQEGRVNEQF
13 TRBV7-6 ASSLGFLAVDTQY
12 TRBV7-2 ASSLGRVGYEQY
12 TRBV7-9 ASSRTDRGYEQY
11 TRBV11-2 ASSRVGSDIQY
12 TRBV5-1 ASSPATNTGELF
12 TRBV7-9 ASSLDSRNSPLH
11 TRBV7-9 ASSPTGNSPLH
9 TRBV29-1 SVDSHREGF
12 TRBV15 ATSGFGSGNTIY
9 TRBV29-1 SSSSGDTIY
12 TRBV5-1 ASSLTGTPNEQF
12 TRBV11-2 ASSLNRVGTEAF
9 TRBV29-1 SVETVYGYT
11 TRBV18 ASSPTHSYEQY
10 TRBV29-1 SVRISTDTQY
8 TRBV29-1 SASTGELF
12 TRBV7-2 ASSAGQGSAGQY
11 TRBV29-1 SPRDPMGSTQY
13 TRBV5-1 ASSPFAAEQETQY